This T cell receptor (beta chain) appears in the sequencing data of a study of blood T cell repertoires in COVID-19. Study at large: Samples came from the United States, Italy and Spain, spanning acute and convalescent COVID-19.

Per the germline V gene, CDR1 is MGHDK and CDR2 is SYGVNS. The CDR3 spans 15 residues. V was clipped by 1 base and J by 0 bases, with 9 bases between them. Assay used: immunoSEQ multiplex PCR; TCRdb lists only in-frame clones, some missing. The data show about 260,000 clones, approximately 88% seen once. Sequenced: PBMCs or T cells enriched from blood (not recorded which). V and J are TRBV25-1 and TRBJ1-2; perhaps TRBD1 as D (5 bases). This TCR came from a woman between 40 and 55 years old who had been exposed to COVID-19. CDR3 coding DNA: TGTGCCAGCAGTGAATGGGGCGGACCTAACTATGGCTACACCTTC. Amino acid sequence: CASSEWGGPNYGYTF.